This TCR beta chain appears in the sequencing data of a study of blood T cell repertoires in COVID-19. Sequenced by immunoSEQ multiplex PCR; TCRdb stores in-frame clones only, minus some. In the table there are 180,000 or so clones, 89% of which are singletons. The study recruited people aged roughly 18 to 100 years across 20 to 30 US areas. Input material: PBMCs or T cells enriched from blood (not recorded which). This receptor was taken from a woman under 30 who had recovered from COVID-19.

DNA for the CDR3: TGTGCCAGCAGTCCCGGACAGGGCACAGATACGCAGTATTTT. It is translated as CASSPGQGTDTQYF. The chain uses TRBV6-4 and TRBJ2-3, with 7 bases lining up with TRBD1. CDR1 is MRHNA and CDR2 is SNTAGT in the germline V gene. The CDR3 has 14 residues. The V and J ends lost 5 bases and 1 base, in that order; junction bases with no gene match: 3.